One and the same sample provided the 9 T cell receptor beta chains below, sequenced in a study of cytomegalovirus exposure and HLA in healthy donors. PCR used 60 Vbeta primers and 13 Jbeta primers. Produced via immunoSEQ multiplex PCR; TCRdb's table is partial and in-frame only. Here the sample spans about 150,000 clones, more than 60% being singletons. Material for sequencing was PBMCs. The receptors originated from a woman between 35 and 50 years old in good health and CMV-seronegative.

The V and J genes are TRBV4-1 and TRBJ2-7; D remains unclear. The germline V and J ends were trimmed by 11 bases and 1 base, with 9 bases remaining between them. Looked up from germline, CDR1 is MGHRA and CDR2 is YSYEKL. CDR3 size: 11 residues. The CDR3 DNA is TGCGCCGCTTGCAGGTCCTACGAGCAGTACTTC. It specifies CAACRSYEQYF.

This clone showed up just a few times. The gene calls are TRBV19 and TRBJ2-3, with TRBD2 matching 7 bases. Germline assignment: CDR1 LNHDA and CDR2 SQIVND (reference sequence). Losses at the gene ends were 3 bases for V and 3 bases for J; bases not matched to a gene: 6. The CDR3 consists of 15 residues. This CDR3 is CASSIRAGETDTQYF. CDR3 nucleotide sequence: TGTGCCAGTAGTATCCGGGCGGGGGAGACAGATACGCAGTATTTT.

The chain couples TRBV28 to TRBJ2-5; 7 nucleotides agree with TRBD1. Germline V gives CDR1 MDHEN, CDR2 SYDVKM. The CDR3 totals 15 residues. The V segment lost 4 bases and the J segment 2 bases; nucleotides outside the gene matches: 7. CDR3 coding DNA: TGTGCCAGCAGTTGGCTGTCAGGGGGACAAGAGACCCAGTACTTC. Protein: CASSWLSGGQETQYF.

V usage is TRBV19 and J usage is TRBJ1-1, with unresolved D. This CDR3 contains 14 residues. V lost 5 bases and J lost 2, with 12 bases in between. Germline CDR1 LNHDA, CDR2 SQIVND (reference sequence). CDR3 region: CASSFGLYNTEAFF. The CDR3 DNA is TGTGCCAGTAGTTTCGGTCTTTACAACACTGAAGCTTTCTTT.

This chain links TRBV7-9 with TRBJ1-1; D is unclear. The CDR3 contains 15 residues. Germline CDR1 is SEHNR and CDR2 is FQNEAQ (reference sequence). Trimming removed 4 bases at V and 4 bases at J, with 16 bases between. The CDR3 DNA is TGTGCCAGCAGCTCATATGACCGGGAGGGCACTGAAGCTTTCTTT. Amino acid sequence: CASSSYDREGTEAFF.

The chain recombines TRBV27 with TRBJ2-1; the D gene is possibly TRBD1 (6 bases). CDR1 is MNHEY, CDR2 SMNVEV, per germline (reference sequence). Trimming took off 4 bases at V and 0 bases at J, with 16 bases between the two ends. The CDR3 has 17 residues. CDR3 amino acids: CASSSIHMDSSYNEQFF. The CDR3 DNA sequence: TGTGCCAGCAGTTCCATACACATGGACAGCTCCTACAATGAGCAGTTCTTC.

V is TRBV2 and J is TRBJ2-5; a weak D match, TRBD2 (6 bases). V was trimmed by 7 bases and J by 3 bases, leaving 12 bases between them. The CDR3 is made up of 13 amino acids. Looked up from germline, CDR1 is SNHLY and CDR2 is FYNNEI. The CDR3 loop is CASMWREEETQYF. In nucleotides, the CDR3 is TGTGCCAGCATGTGGAGGGAGGAAGAGACCCAGTACTTC.

The chain combines TRBV7-9 with TRBJ1-3; no definite D call. The CDR3 totals 15 residues. Germline CDR1 SEHNR, CDR2 FQNEAQ (reference sequence). Between the trimmed V and J ends, which lost 4 bases and 0 bases, there was a span of 10 bases. CDR3 in amino acids: CASSSGSSSGNTIYF. CDR3 nucleotides: TGTGCCAGCAGCTCCGGGTCCTCCTCTGGAAACACCATATATTTT.

This clone appeared a single time. The chain has TRBV28 and TRBJ1-5, with D perhaps TRBD1 (5 bases). This CDR3 is built from 12 residues. Germline V lookup: CDR1 MDHEN, CDR2 SYDVKM. Trimming pared 8 bases from V and 3 bases from J, leaving 8 bases between. Here the CDR3 DNA reads TGTGCCAGCGGGGGGACCAATCAGCCCCAGCATTTT. This sequence encodes CASGGTNQPQHF.